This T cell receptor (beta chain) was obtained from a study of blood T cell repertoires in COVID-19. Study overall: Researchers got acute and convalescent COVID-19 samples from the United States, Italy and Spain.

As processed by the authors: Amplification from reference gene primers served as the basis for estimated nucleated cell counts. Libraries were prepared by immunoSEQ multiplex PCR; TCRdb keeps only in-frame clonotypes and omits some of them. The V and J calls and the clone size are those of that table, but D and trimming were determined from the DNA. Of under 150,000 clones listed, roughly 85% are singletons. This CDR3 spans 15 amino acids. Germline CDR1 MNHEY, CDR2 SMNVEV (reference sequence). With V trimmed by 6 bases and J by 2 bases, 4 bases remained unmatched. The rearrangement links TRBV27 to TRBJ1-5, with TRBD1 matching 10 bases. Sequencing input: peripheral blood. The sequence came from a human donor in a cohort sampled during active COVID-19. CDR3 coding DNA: TGTGCCAGCAGCCCCGGGACAGGGGGCAATCAGCCCCAGCATTTT. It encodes CASSPGTGGNQPQHF.